What follows are 14 T cell receptor beta chains derived from one specimen sequenced in a study of identical twins' blood T cells. TCRdb processed the 5' RACE reads anew with MiXCR; each CDR3 protein has one entry. The table lists fewer than 450,000 distinct CDR3 sequences, 28% of them singletons. The source material was PBMCs. These receptors were obtained from a woman aged 18 to 55 in good health.

The genes are TRBV20-1 and TRBJ2-1, with D tentatively TRBD1 (6 bases). Germline values: CDR1 DFQATT, CDR2 SNEGSKA (reference sequence). Between the trimmed V and J ends, which lost 0 bases and 8 bases, there was a span of 8 bases. The CDR3 is made up of 12 amino acids. CDR3 coding DNA: TGCAGTGCTAGAGAGGACAGAGATGAGCAGTTCTTC. Translation gives CSAREDRDEQFF.

This clonotype was counted between two and nine times. The V and J genes are TRBV3-1 and TRBJ1-1; unclear D gene. V was trimmed by 0 bases and J by 6 bases, leaving 14 bases between them. The CDR3 length is 15 residues. The V gene's germline CDR1 is LGHDT and CDR2 YNNKEL (reference sequence). CDR3 nucleotide sequence: TGTGCCAGCAGCCAAGATTCGCCGGGCTTCGCTGAAGCTTTCTTT. Translating gives CASSQDSPGFAEAFF.

Details on this clonotype: A much larger clone is a single base away; this may be a read error. This chain joins TRBV2 and TRBJ2-1, with D unresolved. Germline V lookup: CDR1 SNHLY, CDR2 FYNNEI. This CDR3 has 10 residues. Trimming removed 4 bases from V and 8 bases from J, with 3 bases in between. CDR3 protein: CASSGYEQFF. Here the CDR3 DNA reads TGTGCCAGCAGTGGGTATGAGCAGTTCTTC.

For this clonotype: A much larger clone differs by one base, so this may be a read error. V usage is TRBV11-2 and J usage is TRBJ2-7; D is possibly TRBD1 or TRBD2 (5 bases each). This CDR3 is built from 15 residues. V was pared by 5 bases and J by 6 bases, with 20 bases between. The V gene's germline CDR1 is SGHAT and CDR2 FQNNGV. The CDR3 protein is CASSKTGAALSEQYF. The CDR3 DNA reads TGTGCCAGCAGCAAAACCGGGGCCGCCCTCTCCGAGCAGTACTTC.

This rearrangement joins TRBV20-1 to TRBJ2-5; D is unresolved. Per the germline V gene, CDR1 is DFQATT and CDR2 is SNEGSKA (reference sequence). V lost 0 bases, J lost 1 base, and 6 bases lay in between. The CDR3 spans 13 residues. For the CDR3, the DNA is TGCAGTGCTAGAGAGGGGATCCAAGAGACCCAGTACTTC. This gives the protein CSAREGIQETQYF.

On this clonotype itself: One base away lies a much larger clone, so this may be a sequencing read error. CDR3 bases: TGTGCCAGCAGCTTAGGAACAGGGTTGAACACTGAAGTTTTCTTT. It yields the protein CASSLGTGLNTEVFF. The chain has TRBV11-2 and TRBJ1-1; TRBD1 is a possible D gene (6 bases). The length of the CDR3 is 15 residues. CDR1 and CDR2 from the germline V gene are SGHAT and FQNNGV.

Concerning this clonotype itself: At one boundary the junction diverges from the germline segment, which might be a read error. The rearrangement links TRBV7-2 to TRBJ1-1; D call uncertain. CDR3 length: 15 residues. Germline V gives CDR1 SGHTA, CDR2 FQGNSA. The CDR3 region is CAGSLAAGLNTEAFF. CDR3 in DNA: TGTGCCGGCAGCTTAGCGGCAGGATTGAACACTGAAGCTTTCTTT.

In its sample, this clonotype was seen a few times. The rearrangement joins TRBV29-1 to TRBJ2-3; 11 nucleotides line up with TRBD2. The CDR3 has 16 amino acids. Germline V CDR1 and CDR2: SQVTM, ANQGSEA. The V and J ends lost 6 bases and 0 bases, in that order; junction bases with no gene match: 8. Written as DNA, the CDR3 is TGCAGCGTCGGGACTAGCGGACGCCCTAGCACAGATACGCAGTATTTT. It translates to CSVGTSGRPSTDTQYF.

This chain connects TRBV6-5 to TRBJ1-1, with D unclear. The V end was cut by 0 bases, the J end by 2 bases, with 13 bases between. Germline assignment: CDR1 MNHEY and CDR2 SVGAGI. This CDR3 has 16 amino acids. The CDR3 here is CASSYSTGILNTEAFF. The DNA of the CDR3 is TGTGCCAGCAGTTACTCGACCGGAATTCTTAACACTGAAGCTTTCTTT.

At least ten counts were recorded for this clonotype. The junction does not match germline at one end; this may be a read error. The chain recombines TRBV20-1 with TRBJ1-5, with TRBD1 matching over 7 bases. The V gene's germline CDR1 is DFQATT and CDR2 SNEGSKA (reference sequence). The CDR3 length is 16 residues. The CDR3 DNA reads as TGCAGTGCAAGAGGGGTGGACAGGCATAGCAATCAGCCCCAGCATTTT. It yields the protein CSARGVDRHSNQPQHF.

CDR3 region: CASSQDLLNQPQHF. The CDR3 DNA reads as TGTGCCAGCAGCCAGGACCTCTTAAATCAGCCCCAGCATTTT. The gene calls are TRBV4-2 and TRBJ1-5; D gene unclear. Per germline, CDR1 LGHNA and CDR2 YNFKEQ. The CDR3 loop spans 14 amino acids. V lost 3 bases to trimming and J lost 4 bases, with 10 bases between them.

The table lists this clonotype with a few counts. This chain links TRBV28 with TRBJ1-5; TRBD1 might be the D (5 bases). This CDR3 has 14 residues. Trimming removed 3 bases at V and 3 bases at J, with 9 bases between. CDR1 and CDR2 from the germline V gene are MDHEN and SYDVKM. The CDR3 loop reads CASSFRATNQPQHF. The CDR3 DNA reads as TGTGCCAGCAGTTTCAGGGCCACCAATCAGCCCCAGCATTTT. Full variable domain (remainder filled in from reference TRBV28 and TRBJ1-5): DVKVTQSSRYLVKRTGEKVFLECVQDMDHENMFWYRQDPGLGLRLIYFSYDVKMKEKGDIPEGYSVSREKKERFSLILESASTNQTSMYLCASSFRATNQPQHFGDGTRLSIL.

The chain carries TRBV7-2 and TRBJ2-1, with D uncertain. The CDR3 runs to 13 residues. The ends were cut back, 3 bases at V and 7 bases at J, with 10 bases in the middle. Germline V gives CDR1 SGHTA, CDR2 FQGNSA. The CDR3 nucleotides are TGTGCCAGCAGCTTCGGTCTAGAGAATGAGCAGTTCTTC. Amino acid sequence: CASSFGLENEQFF. Using reference TRBV7-2 and TRBJ2-1 for the parts outside the CDR3, the full variable domain is GAGVSQSPSNKVTEKGKDVELRCDPISGHTALYWYRQSLGQGLEFLIYFQGNSAPDKSGLPSDRFSAERTGGSVSTLTIQRTQQEDSAVYLCASSFGLENEQFFGPGTRLTVL.

There are a few counts of this clonotype. The V and J genes are TRBV6-1 and TRBJ2-7, with D possibly being TRBD1 or TRBD2 (5 bases each). The germline V gene encodes CDR1 MNHNS and CDR2 SASEGT. V lost 6 bases and J 0 bases, leaving 9 bases between the germline ends. The length of the CDR3 is 13 residues. In nucleotides, the CDR3 is TGTGCCAGCAGCAAAGGGACCTCCTACGAGCAGTACTTC. Amino acids: CASSKGTSYEQYF.